This TCR beta chain is from a study of T cells after yellow fever vaccination (dated by TCRdb to the late 2010s). Regarding the research as a whole: The SMART-Seq v4 Ultra Low Input RNA kit was used to prepare libraries from fractions with low cell numbers. To follow T-cell clones before and after both primary and booster YFV17D yellow fever vaccination, bulk TCR alpha and beta repertoires underwent longitudinal sequencing. Two healthy male donors made up the cohort, one aged 18 to 29 years and the other aged 30 to 40 years. Blood was collected at multiple timepoints before and after primary and secondary immunization, and bulk PBMC replicates and cell subsets were isolated. General study outcomes and caveats: Because abundant contaminating clonotypes from the bulk population could be contained in FACS-sorted repertoires, computational filtering was required. A small share of clonotypes was detected in both CD4 and CD8 compartments, with the overlap likely arising from convergent recombination. The secondary T-cell response was weaker than the primary response but faster, peaking on day 5 instead of day 15. Only a couple of donors were included in the study, so the extent to which the findings can be generalized is limited. After the booster, most clones that had expanded after primary vaccination were detected again (roughly 95% of CD4 and around nine tenths of CD8), suggesting broad maintenance of memory.

From V the trimming removes 6 bases and from J it removes 6 bases, while the gene matches leave 12 bases of the junction unaccounted for. CDR1 and CDR2 were assigned from the germline V gene (reference sequence) as LGHDT and YNNKEL. There are 15 amino acids in the CDR3, from cysteine to phenylalanine inclusive. The DNA shown is the 45-base CDR3, in frame from base 1. This clonotype was counted at least ten times. No antigen is known for it. Per-nucleotide qualities are absent, and no much larger clonotype sits a single base away. Interpreted using the paper, the treatment or condition label stands for: live attenuated yellow fever vaccine strain. PBMCs were isolated from peripheral blood using a standard Ficoll-Paque protocol. Dynabeads CD4 and CD8 positive selection kits were used to isolate CD4 and CD8 T-cell fractions. TriZol was used to extract RNA from bulk PBMCs, CD4 and CD8 fractions, and dextramer-positive and dextramer-negative fractions.

TCR cDNA was synthesized by 5'RACE template switching, through which a universal primer site and unique molecular identifiers were introduced. cDNA synthesis was primed from both the TCR alpha and TCR beta constant segments. Two PCR steps were used to amplify libraries, with sample barcodes and sequencing adapters being added in the second step. Libraries were sequenced on Illumina HiSeq 2500 (2x100 bp) or NovaSeq (2x150 bp). The authors processed their data as follows. Demultiplexing of reads and collapsing into UMI consensus sequences were performed with MIGEC, and V(D)J alignment was carried out with MiXCR. Vaccine-responding clonotypes were identified with edgeR using replicate PBMC samples, with FDR below 0.01 and a log2 fold change above 5 up to day 15 being required. Bulk clonotypes were assigned CD4 or CD8 identity according to which sequenced CD4 or CD8 repertoire held them at higher abundance. Through fastp at Q25 and MiXCR, TCRdb rebuilt clones from the public reads, retaining in-frame beta chains. Entries that share a CDR3 protein sequence are merged under the most common genes and DNA. These V and J calls rely on TCRdb rather than the paper's analysis. This sample has more than 120,000 distinct CDR3 sequences in its table, and 7% to 9% of those were observed once. Together, the top ten hold roughly 0.71% of the sample.

The clonotype originates from a man aged 25-45 years who received the YFV17D yellow fever vaccine. The rearranged segments are TRBV3-1 and TRBJ2-7; 9 central bases correspond to TRBD2. The material sequenced was CD4+ T cells sorted from PBMCs, taken 5 days after the yellow fever booster vaccination. Here the CDR3 is given as CASRIRAGGPSEQYF. The DNA sequence follows: TGTGCCAGCAGAATTCGGGCGGGAGGGCCATCCGAGCAGTACTTC.